This T cell receptor beta chain was sequenced for a study of OX40 agonist ivuxolimab in advanced cancers. Across the study: An anti-OX40 (CD134) antibody with agonistic activity, ivuxolimab, was administered to patients.

Any history of autoimmune disease or systemic immunosuppression disqualified patients. Trimming removed 4 bases from V and 7 bases from J, with 11 bases in between. The CDR3 is 13 amino acids. Germline V gene lookup returns CDR1 SGHDN and CDR2 FVKESK. The method was immunoSEQ multiplex PCR; TCRdb's version includes in-frame clones alone and lacks a portion of them. This table has around 23,000 clones, approximately 80% appearing once. Sample: CD4+ or CD8+ T cells sorted from blood, taken in a trial of the OX40 agonist ivuxolimab. This clonotype originated in an adult with an advanced solid tumor such as melanoma, head and neck, liver or kidney cancer. J is TRBJ2-1 and V is TRBV14; no clear D gene. The CDR3 region has the DNA TGTGCCAGCAGCCCAATTCCTATGAATGAGCAGTTCTTC. Its protein is CASSPIPMNEQFF. The full variable domain, completed using reference TRBV14 and TRBJ2-1, is EAGVTQFPSHSVIEKGQTVTLRCDPISGHDNLYWYRRVMGKEIKFLLHFVKESKQDESGMPNNRFLAERTGGTYSTLKVQPAELEDSGVYFCASSPIPMNEQFFGPGTRLTVL.